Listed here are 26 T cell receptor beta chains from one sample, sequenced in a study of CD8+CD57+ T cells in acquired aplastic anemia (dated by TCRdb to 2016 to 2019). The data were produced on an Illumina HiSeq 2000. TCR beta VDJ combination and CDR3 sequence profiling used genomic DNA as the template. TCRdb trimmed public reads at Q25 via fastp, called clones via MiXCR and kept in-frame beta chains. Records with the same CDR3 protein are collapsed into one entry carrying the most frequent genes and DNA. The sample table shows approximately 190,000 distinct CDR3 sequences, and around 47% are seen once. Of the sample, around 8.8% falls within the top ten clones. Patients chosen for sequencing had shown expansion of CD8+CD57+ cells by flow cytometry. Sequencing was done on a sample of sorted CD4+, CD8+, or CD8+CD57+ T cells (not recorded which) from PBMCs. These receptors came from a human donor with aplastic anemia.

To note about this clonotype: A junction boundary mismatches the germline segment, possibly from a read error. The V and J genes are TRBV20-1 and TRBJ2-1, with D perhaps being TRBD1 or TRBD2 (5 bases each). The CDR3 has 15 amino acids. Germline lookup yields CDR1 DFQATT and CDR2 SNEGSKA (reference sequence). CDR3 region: CSARDPQGDRNEQFF. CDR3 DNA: TGCAGTGCTAGAGATCCGCAGGGAGATCGCAATGAGCAGTTCTTT.

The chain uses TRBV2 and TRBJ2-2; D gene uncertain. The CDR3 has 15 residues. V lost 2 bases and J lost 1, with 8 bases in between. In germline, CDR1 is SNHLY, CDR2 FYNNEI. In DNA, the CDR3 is TGTGCCAGCAGTGAATCCAGGAGGAACACCGGGGAGCTGTTTTTT. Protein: CASSESRRNTGELFF.

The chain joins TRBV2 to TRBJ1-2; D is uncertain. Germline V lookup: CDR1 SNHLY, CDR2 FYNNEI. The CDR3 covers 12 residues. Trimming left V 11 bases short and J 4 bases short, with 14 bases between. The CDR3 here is CAGADIIYGYTF. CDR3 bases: TGTGCCGGCGCTGACATAATCTATGGCTACACCTTC.

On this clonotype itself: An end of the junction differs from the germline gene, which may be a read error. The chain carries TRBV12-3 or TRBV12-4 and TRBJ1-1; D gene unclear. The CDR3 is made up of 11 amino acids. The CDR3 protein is CASSSYTEAFF. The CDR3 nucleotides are TGTGCCAGCAGTTCGTACACTGAGGCTTTCTTT.

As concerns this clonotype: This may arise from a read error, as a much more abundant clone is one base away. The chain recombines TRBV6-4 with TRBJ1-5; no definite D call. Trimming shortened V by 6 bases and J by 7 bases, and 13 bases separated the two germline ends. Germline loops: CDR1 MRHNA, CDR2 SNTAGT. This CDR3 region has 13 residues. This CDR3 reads CASRFGSIQPQHF. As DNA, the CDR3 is TGTGCCAGCAGGTTCGGGAGCATACAGCCCCAGCATTTT.

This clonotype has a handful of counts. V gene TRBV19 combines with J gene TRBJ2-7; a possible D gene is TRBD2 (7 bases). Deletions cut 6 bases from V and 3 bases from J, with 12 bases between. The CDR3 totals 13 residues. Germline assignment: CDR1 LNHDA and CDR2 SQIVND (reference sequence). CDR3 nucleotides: TGTGCCAGTAGGGGGGGGGCCGACTACGAGCAGTACTTC. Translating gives CASRGGADYEQYF.

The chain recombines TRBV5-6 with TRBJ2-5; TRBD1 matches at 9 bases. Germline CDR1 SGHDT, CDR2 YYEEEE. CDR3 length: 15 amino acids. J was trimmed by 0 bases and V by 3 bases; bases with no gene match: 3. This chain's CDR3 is CASSSGTGYQETQYF. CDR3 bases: TGTGCCAGCAGCTCGGGGACAGGGTACCAAGAGACCCAGTACTTC.

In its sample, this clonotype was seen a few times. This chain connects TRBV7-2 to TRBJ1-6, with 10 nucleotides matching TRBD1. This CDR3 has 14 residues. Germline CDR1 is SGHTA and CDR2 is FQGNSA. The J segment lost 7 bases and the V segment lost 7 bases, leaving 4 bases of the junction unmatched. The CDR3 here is CASTGTGANSPLHF. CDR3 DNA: TGTGCCAGCACCGGGACAGGGGCGAATTCACCCCTCCACTTT.

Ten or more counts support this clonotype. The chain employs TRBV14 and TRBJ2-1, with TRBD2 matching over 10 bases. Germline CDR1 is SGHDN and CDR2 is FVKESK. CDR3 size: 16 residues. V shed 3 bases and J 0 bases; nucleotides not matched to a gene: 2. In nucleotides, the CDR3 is TGTGCCAGCAGCCACAGGACTAGCGGCTCCTACAATGAGCAGTTCTTC. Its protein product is CASSHRTSGSYNEQFF.

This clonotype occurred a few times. CDR3 in DNA: TGCAGTGCTAGTCACGAGCAGTACTTC. Protein: CSASHEQYF. This chain links TRBV20-1 with TRBJ2-7; the D is unclear. The CDR3 is 9 residues long. V gave up 3 bases and J gave up 5 bases, with 2 bases separating them. The germline CDR1 and CDR2 sequences are DFQATT and SNEGSKA (reference sequence).

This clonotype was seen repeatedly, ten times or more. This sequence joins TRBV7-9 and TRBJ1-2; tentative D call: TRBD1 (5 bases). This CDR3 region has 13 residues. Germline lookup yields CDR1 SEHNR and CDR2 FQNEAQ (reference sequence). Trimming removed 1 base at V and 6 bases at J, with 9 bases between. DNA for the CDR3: TGTGCCAGCAGCTTAGGACAGAACCATGGCTACACCTTC. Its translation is CASSLGQNHGYTF.

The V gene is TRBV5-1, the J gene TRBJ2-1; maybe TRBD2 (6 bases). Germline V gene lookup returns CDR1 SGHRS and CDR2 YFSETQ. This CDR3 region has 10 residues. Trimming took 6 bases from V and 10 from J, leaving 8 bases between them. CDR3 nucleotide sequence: TGCGCCAGCACGGAGGGGGAGCAGTTCTTC. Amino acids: CASTEGEQFF.

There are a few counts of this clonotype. The CDR3 protein is CASRISGNYGYTF. As DNA, the CDR3 is TGTGCCAGCAGAATCTCAGGGAACTATGGCTACACCTTC. The chain uses TRBV27 and TRBJ1-2; possible D gene TRBD1, 5 bases. Per the germline V gene, CDR1 is MNHEY and CDR2 is SMNVEV (reference sequence). The germline V and J ends were trimmed by 6 bases and 2 bases, with 10 bases remaining between them. The CDR3 contains 13 residues.

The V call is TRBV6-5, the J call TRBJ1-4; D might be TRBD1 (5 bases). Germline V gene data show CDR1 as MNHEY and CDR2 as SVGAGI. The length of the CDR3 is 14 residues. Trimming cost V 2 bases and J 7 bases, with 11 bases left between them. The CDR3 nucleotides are TGTGCCAGCAGTTACATCGGGAGGGGTGAAAAACTGTTTTTT. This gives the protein CASSYIGRGEKLFF.

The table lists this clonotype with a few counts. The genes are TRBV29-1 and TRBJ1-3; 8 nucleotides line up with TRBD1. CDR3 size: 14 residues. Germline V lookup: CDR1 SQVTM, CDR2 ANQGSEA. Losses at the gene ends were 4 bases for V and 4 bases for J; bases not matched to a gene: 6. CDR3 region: CSVAQGASGNTIYF. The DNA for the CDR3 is TGCAGCGTTGCGCAGGGGGCTTCGGGAAACACCATATATTTT.

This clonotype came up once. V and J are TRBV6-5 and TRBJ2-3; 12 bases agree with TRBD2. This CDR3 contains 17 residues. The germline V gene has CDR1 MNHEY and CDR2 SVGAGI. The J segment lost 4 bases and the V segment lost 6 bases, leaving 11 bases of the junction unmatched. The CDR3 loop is CASRRATSGSTADTQYF. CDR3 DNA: TGTGCCAGCAGGCGAGCGACTAGCGGGAGTACGGCAGATACGCAGTATTTT.

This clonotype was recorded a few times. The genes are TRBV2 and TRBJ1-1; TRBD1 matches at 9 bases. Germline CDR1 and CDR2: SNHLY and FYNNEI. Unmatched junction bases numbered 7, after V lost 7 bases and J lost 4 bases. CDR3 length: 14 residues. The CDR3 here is CASNGQGKSTEAFF. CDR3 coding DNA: TGTGCCAGCAACGGACAGGGGAAGAGCACTGAAGCTTTCTTT.

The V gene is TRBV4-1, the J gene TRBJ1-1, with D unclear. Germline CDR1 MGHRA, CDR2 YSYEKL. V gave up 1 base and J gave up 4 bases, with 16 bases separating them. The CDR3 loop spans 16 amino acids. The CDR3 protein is CASSQGLIRGVTEAFF. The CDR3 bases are TGCGCCAGCAGCCAAGGATTGATACGGGGTGTCACTGAAGCTTTCTTT.

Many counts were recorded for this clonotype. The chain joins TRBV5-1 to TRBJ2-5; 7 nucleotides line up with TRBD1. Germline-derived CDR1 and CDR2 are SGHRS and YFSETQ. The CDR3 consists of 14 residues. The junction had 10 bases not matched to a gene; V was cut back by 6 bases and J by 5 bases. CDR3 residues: CASNLQGSGETQYF. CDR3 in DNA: TGCGCCAGCAACCTACAGGGGTCGGGGGAGACCCAGTACTTC.

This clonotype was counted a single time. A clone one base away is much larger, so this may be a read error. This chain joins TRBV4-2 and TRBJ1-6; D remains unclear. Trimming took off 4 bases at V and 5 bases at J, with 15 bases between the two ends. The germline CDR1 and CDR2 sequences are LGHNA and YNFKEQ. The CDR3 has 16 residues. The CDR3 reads CASSPQGLPDNSPLHF. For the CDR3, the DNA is TGTGCCAGCAGCCCCCAAGGTCTACCTGATAATTCACCCCTCCACTTT.

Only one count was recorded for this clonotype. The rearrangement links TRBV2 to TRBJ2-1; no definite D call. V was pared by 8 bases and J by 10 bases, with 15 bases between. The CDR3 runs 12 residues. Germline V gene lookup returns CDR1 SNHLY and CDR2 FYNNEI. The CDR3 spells CASSDLMSEQFF. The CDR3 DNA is TGTGCCAGCTCCGATCTGATGTCGGAGCAGTTCTTC. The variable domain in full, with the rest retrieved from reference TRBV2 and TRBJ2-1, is EPEVTQTPSHQVTQMGQEVILRCVPISNHLYFYWYRQILGQKVEFLVSFYNNEISEKSEIFDDQFSVERPDGSNFTLKIRSTKLEDSAMYFCASSDLMSEQFFGPGTRLTVL.

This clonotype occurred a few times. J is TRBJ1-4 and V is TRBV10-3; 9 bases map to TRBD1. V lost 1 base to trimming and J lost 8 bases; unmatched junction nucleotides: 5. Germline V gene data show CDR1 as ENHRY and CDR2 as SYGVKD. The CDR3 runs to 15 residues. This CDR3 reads CAISELTGGQEKLFF. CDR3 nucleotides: TGTGCCATCAGTGAGTTGACAGGGGGGCAGGAAAAACTGTTTTTT.

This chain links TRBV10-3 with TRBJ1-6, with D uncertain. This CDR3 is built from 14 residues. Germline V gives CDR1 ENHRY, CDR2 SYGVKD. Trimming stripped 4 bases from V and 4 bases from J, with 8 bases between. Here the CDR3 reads CAISAGQYNSPLHF. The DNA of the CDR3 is TGTGCCATCAGTGCGGGCCAATATAATTCACCCCTCCACTTT.

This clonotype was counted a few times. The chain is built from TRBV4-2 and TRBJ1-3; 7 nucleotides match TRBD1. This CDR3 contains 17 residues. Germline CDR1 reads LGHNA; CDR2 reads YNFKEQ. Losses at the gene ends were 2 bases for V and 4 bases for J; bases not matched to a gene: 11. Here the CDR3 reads CASSQPMTGTSGNTIYF. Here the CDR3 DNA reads TGTGCCAGCAGCCAACCGATGACAGGGACCTCGGGAAACACCATATATTTT.

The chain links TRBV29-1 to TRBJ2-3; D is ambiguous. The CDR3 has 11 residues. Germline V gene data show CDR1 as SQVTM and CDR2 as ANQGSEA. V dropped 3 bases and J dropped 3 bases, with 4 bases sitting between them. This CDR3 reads CSVEATDTQYF. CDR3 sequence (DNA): TGCAGCGTTGAGGCGACAGATACGCAGTATTTT.

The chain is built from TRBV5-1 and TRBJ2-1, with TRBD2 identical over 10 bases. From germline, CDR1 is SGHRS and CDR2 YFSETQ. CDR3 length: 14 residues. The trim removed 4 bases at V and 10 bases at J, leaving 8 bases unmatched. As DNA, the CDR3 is TGCGCCAGCAGCAATACCCTAGCGGGGGTCGAGCAGTTCTTC. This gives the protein CASSNTLAGVEQFF.